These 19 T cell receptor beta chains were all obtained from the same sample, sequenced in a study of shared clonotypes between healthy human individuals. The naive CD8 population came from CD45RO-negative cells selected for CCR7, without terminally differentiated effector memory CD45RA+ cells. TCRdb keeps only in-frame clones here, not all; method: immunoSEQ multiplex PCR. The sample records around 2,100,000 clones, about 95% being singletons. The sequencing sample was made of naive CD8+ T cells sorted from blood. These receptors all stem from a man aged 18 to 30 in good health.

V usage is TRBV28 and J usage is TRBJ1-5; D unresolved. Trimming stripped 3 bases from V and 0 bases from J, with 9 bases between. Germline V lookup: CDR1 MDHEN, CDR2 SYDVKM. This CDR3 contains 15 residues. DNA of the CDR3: TGTGCCAGCAGTTTCCCCGGATATAGCAATCAGCCCCAGCATTTT. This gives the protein CASSFPGYSNQPQHF. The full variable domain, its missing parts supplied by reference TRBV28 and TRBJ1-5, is DVKVTQSSRYLVKRTGEKVFLECVQDMDHENMFWYRQDPGLGLRLIYFSYDVKMKEKGDIPEGYSVSREKKERFSLILESASTNQTSMYLCASSFPGYSNQPQHFGDGTRLSIL.

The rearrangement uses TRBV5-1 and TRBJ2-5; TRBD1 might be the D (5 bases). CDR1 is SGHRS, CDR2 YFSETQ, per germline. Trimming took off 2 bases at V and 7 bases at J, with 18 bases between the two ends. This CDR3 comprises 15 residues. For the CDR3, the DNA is TGCGCCAGCAGCTTTTTCCCCGGCCAGGGCGGGACCCAGTACTTC. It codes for CASSFFPGQGGTQYF.

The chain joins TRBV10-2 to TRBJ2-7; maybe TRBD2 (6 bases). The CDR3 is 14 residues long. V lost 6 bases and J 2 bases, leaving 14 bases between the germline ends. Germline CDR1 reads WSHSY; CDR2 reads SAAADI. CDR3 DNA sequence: TGCGCCAGCAGCGGCGGGGAAATCCCCTACGAGCAGTACTTC. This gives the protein CASSGGEIPYEQYF.

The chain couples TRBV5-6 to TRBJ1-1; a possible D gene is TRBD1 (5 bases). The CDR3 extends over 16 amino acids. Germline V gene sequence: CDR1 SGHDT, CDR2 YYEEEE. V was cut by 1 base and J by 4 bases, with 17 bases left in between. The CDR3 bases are TGTGCCAGCAGCTTGTTTCCCCCCCGTGGGGGCACTGAAGCTTTCTTT. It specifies CASSLFPPRGGTEAFF.

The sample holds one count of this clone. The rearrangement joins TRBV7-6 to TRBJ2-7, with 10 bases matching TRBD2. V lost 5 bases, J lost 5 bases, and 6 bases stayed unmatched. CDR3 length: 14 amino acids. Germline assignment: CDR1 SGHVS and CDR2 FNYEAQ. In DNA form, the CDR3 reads TGTGCCAGCAGCCCCGGGACTAGCGTCCACGAGCAGTACTTC. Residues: CASSPGTSVHEQYF.

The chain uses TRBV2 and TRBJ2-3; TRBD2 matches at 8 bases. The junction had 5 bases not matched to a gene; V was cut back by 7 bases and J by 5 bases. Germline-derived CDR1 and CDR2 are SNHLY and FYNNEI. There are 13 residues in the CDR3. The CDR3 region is CASTRSGRDTQYF. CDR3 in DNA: TGTGCCAGCACTAGAAGCGGGAGAGATACGCAGTATTTT.

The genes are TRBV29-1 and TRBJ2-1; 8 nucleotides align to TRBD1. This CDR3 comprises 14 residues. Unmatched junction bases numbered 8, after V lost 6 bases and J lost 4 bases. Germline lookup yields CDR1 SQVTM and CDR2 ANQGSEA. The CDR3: CSVPGTGIYNEQFF. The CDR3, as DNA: TGCAGCGTCCCCGGGACAGGAATATACAATGAGCAGTTCTTC.

In DNA, the CDR3 is TGCGCCAGCAGTCCTGTCGGCGGGACAAACTCCTACGAGCAGTACTTC. Amino acid sequence: CASSPVGGTNSYEQYF. This sequence joins TRBV10-1 and TRBJ2-7; the D call may be TRBD1 or TRBD2 (6 bases each). Trimming left V 5 bases short and J 0 bases short, with 17 bases between. The CDR3 length is 16 residues. Germline values: CDR1 WNHNN, CDR2 SYGVQD (reference sequence).

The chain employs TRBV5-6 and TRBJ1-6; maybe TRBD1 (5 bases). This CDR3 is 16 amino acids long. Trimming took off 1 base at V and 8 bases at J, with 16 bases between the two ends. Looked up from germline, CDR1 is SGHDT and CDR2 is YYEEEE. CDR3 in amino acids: CASSLPQGEGHSPLHF. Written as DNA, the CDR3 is TGTGCCAGCAGCTTGCCTCAGGGAGAGGGGCATTCACCCCTCCACTTT. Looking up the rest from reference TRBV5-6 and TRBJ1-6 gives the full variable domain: DAGVTQSPTHLIKTRGQQVTLRCSPKSGHDTVSWYQQALGQGPQFIFQYYEEEERQRGNFPDRFSGHQFPNYSSELNVNALLLGDSALYLCASSLPQGEGHSPLHFGNGTRLTVT.

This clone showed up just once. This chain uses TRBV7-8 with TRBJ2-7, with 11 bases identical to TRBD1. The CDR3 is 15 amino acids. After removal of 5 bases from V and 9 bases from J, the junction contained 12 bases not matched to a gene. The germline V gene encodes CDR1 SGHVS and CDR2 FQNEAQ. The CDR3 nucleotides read TGTGCCAGCAGCCCACCGGGACAGGGGGGCGGGGGGCAGTACTTC. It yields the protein CASSPPGQGGGGQYF. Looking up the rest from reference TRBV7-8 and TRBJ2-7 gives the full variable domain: GAGVSQSPRYKVAKRGQDVALRCDPISGHVSLFWYQQALGQGPEFLTYFQNEAQLDKSGLPSDRFFAERPEGSVSTLKIQRTQQEDSAVYLCASSPPGQGGGGQYFGPGTRLTVT.

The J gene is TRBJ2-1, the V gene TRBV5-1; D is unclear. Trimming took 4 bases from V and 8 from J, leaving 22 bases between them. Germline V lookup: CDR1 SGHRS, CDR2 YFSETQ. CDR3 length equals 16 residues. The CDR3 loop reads CASSPTFLVNADEQFF. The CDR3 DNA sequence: TGCGCCAGCAGCCCGACCTTCCTAGTAAATGCCGATGAGCAGTTCTTC. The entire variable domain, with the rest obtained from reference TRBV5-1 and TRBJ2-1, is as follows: KAGVTQTPRYLIKTRGQQVTLSCSPISGHRSVSWYQQTPGQGLQFLFEYFSETQRNKGNFPGRFSGRQFSNSRSEMNVSTLELGDSALYLCASSPTFLVNADEQFFGPGTRLTVL.

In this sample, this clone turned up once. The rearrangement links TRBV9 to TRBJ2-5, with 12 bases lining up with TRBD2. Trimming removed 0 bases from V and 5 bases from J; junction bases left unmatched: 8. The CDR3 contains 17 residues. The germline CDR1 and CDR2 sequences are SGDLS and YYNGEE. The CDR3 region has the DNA TGTGCCAGCAGCGTAGAGGGAACTAGCGGGGGGTCGGAGACCCAGTACTTC. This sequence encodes CASSVEGTSGGSETQYF.

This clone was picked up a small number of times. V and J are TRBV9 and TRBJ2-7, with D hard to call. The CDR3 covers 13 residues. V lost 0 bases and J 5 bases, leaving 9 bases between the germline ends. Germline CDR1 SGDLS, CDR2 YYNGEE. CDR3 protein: CASSVEGFDEQYF. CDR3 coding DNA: TGTGCCAGCAGCGTAGAAGGGTTTGACGAGCAGTACTTC. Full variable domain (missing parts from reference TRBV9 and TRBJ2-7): DSGVTQTPKHLITATGQRVTLRCSPRSGDLSVYWYQQSLDQGLQFLIQYYNGEERAKGNILERFSAQQFPDLHSELNLSSLELGDSALYFCASSVEGFDEQYFGPGTRLTVT.

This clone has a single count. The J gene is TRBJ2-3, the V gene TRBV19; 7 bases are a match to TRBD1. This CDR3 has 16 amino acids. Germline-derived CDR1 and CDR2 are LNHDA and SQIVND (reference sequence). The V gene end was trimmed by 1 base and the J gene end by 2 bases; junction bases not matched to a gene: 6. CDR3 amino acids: CASSIGGGGLTDTQYF. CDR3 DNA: TGTGCCAGTAGTATAGGAGGGGGCGGTCTCACAGATACGCAGTATTTT.

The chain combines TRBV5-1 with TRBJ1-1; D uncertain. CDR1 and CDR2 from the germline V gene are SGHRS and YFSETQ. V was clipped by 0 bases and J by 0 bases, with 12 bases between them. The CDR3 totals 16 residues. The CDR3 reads CASSLGLVRMNTEAFF. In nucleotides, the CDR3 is TGCGCCAGCAGCTTGGGCTTAGTACGGATGAACACTGAAGCTTTCTTT.

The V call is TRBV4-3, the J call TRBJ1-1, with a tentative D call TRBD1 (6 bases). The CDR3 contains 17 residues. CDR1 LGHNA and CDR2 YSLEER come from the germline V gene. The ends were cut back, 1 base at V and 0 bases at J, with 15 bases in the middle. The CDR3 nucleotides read TGCGCCAGCAGCCAAGTTATGGACAGCTGGGTGAACACTGAAGCTTTCTTT. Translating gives CASSQVMDSWVNTEAFF.

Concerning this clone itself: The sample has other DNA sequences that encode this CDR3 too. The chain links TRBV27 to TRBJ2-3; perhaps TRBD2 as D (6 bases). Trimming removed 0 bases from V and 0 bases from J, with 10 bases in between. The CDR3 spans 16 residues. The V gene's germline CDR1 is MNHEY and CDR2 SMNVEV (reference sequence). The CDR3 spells CASSLSTSGSTDTQYF. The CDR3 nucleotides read TGTGCCAGCAGTTTATCGACGAGCGGGAGCACAGATACGCAGTATTTT.

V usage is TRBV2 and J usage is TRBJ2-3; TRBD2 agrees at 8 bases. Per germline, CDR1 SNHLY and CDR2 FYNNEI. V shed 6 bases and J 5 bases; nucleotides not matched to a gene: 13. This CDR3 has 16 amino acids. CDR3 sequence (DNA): TGTGCCAGCAGGGGGGAGGGTAGCGGGATAGAAGATACGCAGTATTTT. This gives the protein CASRGEGSGIEDTQYF.

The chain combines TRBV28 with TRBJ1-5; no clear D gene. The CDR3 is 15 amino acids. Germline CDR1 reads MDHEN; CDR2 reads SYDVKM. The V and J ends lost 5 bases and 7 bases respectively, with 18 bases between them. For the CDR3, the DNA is TGTGCCAGCAGTCGCCTCCGGGATAACAAGCAGCCCCAGCATTTT. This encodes CASSRLRDNKQPQHF.